The 19 T cell receptor beta chains listed next were all sequenced from one sample in a study of spatial heterogeneity in lung cancer. The time point denotes: blood at routine non-recurrence follow-up after resection. Extraction of whole RNA from tumor, nontumor lung or frozen PBMC preceded unsorted sequencing. Using its own MiXCR run on the 5' RACE reads, TCRdb lists one record per CDR3 protein. This sample has about 52,000 distinct CDR3 sequences, with under 8% found just once. Material: PBMCs, obtained at follow-up. The receptors here all came from a female donor with early-stage non-small cell lung cancer.

For the CDR3, the DNA is TGTGCCAGCAGCTTAGCGCTTGCGACAGGAAGAAATCAGCCCCAGCATTTT. Amino acid sequence: CASSLALATGRNQPQHF. The gene calls are TRBV7-9 and TRBJ1-5, with D perhaps TRBD1 (6 bases). The CDR3 consists of 17 residues. Trimming shortened V by 0 bases and J by 4 bases, and 16 bases separated the two germline ends. Germline V gives CDR1 SEHNR, CDR2 FQNEAQ (reference sequence).

The gene calls are TRBV20-1 and TRBJ2-5; either TRBD1 or TRBD2 may fit D (5 bases each). This CDR3 comprises 16 residues. CDR1 is DFQATT, CDR2 SNEGSKA, per germline (reference sequence). V was trimmed by 1 base and J by 3 bases, leaving 18 bases between them. CDR3 protein: CSARVGFLVGEETQYF. The CDR3 DNA is TGCAGTGCTAGAGTCGGATTTTTGGTGGGGGAAGAGACCCAGTACTTC.

This clonotype appeared many times. The V and J genes are TRBV7-8 and TRBJ2-1; 8 bases map to TRBD2. CDR3 length: 11 residues. The V gene's germline CDR1 is SGHVS and CDR2 FQNEAQ. J gave up 15 bases and V 3 bases, and 4 bases lay outside the gene matches. CDR3 protein: CASSFGTSLFF. The CDR3 DNA is TGTGCCAGCAGCTTTGGGACTAGTCTGTTCTTC.

The V gene is TRBV30, the J gene TRBJ2-7; 11 bases line up with TRBD2. The CDR3 loop spans 12 amino acids. Germline trimming cut 8 bases from V and 3 bases from J; bases unmatched to any gene: 3. In germline, CDR1 is GTSNPN, CDR2 SVGIG (reference sequence). DNA for the CDR3: TGTGCCCGTAGCGGGGGGGACTACGAGCAGTACTTC. It specifies CARSGGDYEQYF.

In its sample, this clonotype was seen many times. The chain employs TRBV7-3 and TRBJ2-3; 9 positions agree with TRBD2. V gave up 10 bases and J gave up 6 bases; unmatched junction bases: 11. CDR1 is SGHTA and CDR2 is FQGTGA in the germline V gene. This CDR3 is built from 14 residues. CDR3 loop: CATSGGPSMDTQYF. CDR3 nucleotide sequence: TGTGCCACGAGCGGGGGGCCCAGCATGGATACGCAGTATTTT.

At least ten counts were recorded for this clonotype. The V gene is TRBV5-1, the J gene TRBJ2-5, with D possibly called TRBD1 or TRBD2 (6 bases each). The V end was cut by 2 bases, the J end by 5 bases, with 16 bases between. CDR3 length: 15 amino acids. The germline V gene encodes CDR1 SGHRS and CDR2 YFSETQ. CDR3 DNA sequence: TGCGCCAGCAGCTTACAGGGAGCGGGTTTGGAGACCCAGTACTTC. Protein product: CASSLQGAGLETQYF. Full variable domain (outside the CDR3, taken from reference TRBV5-1 and TRBJ2-5): KAGVTQTPRYLIKTRGQQVTLSCSPISGHRSVSWYQQTPGQGLQFLFEYFSETQRNKGNFPGRFSGRQFSNSRSEMNVSTLELGDSALYLCASSLQGAGLETQYFGPGTRLLVL.

In DNA, the CDR3 is TGCGCCAGCAGCGGCGTAGGCAGCCAAGAGACCCAGTACTTC. Amino acids: CASSGVGSQETQYF. The chain links TRBV5-1 to TRBJ2-5; D is uncertain. Germline values: CDR1 SGHRS, CDR2 YFSETQ. V was trimmed by 4 bases and J by 1 base, leaving 11 bases between them. The CDR3 spans 14 residues.

This clonotype was counted many times. The gene calls are TRBV7-6 and TRBJ1-2; D is unclear. The CDR3 loop spans 13 amino acids. Per germline, CDR1 SGHVS and CDR2 FNYEAQ. V was pared by 5 bases and J by 5 bases, with 12 bases between. This CDR3 reads CASSPNGRYGYTF. The CDR3 bases are TGTGCCAGCAGCCCCAATGGTCGATATGGCTACACCTTC. Full variable domain (rest looked up from reference TRBV7-6 and TRBJ1-2): GAGVSQSPRYKVTKRGQDVALRCDPISGHVSLYWYRQALGQGPEFLTYFNYEAQQDKSGLPNDRFSAERPEGSISTLTIQRTEQRDSAMYRCASSPNGRYGYTFGSGTRLTVV.

This chain uses TRBV7-8 with TRBJ1-3; D might be TRBD1 (6 bases). V dropped 1 base and J dropped 2 bases, with 9 bases sitting between them. The CDR3 loop spans 15 amino acids. From germline, CDR1 is SGHVS and CDR2 FQNEAQ. The CDR3 sequence: CASSLGGLTGNTIYF. CDR3 in DNA: TGTGCCAGCAGCTTAGGGGGGCTAACTGGAAACACCATATATTTT.

In this sample, this clonotype turned up many times. The rearrangement joins TRBV20-1 to TRBJ2-1; D remains ambiguous. Germline V lookup: CDR1 DFQATT, CDR2 SNEGSKA (reference sequence). Trimming shortened V by 4 bases and J by 0 bases, and 13 bases separated the two germline ends. The CDR3 loop spans 15 amino acids. The CDR3 region is CSAKVPHSSYNEQFF. CDR3 DNA sequence: TGCAGTGCTAAAGTTCCTCATAGCTCCTACAATGAGCAGTTCTTC.

This clonotype showed up just a few times. The chain combines TRBV27 with TRBJ2-1; D not certain. Germline CDR1 is MNHEY and CDR2 is SMNVEV (reference sequence). This CDR3 is built from 16 residues. Trimming took off 7 bases at V and 5 bases at J, with 21 bases between the two ends. In DNA form, the CDR3 reads TGTGCCAGCACCCCTTCCCCAGCCTCTACGAACAATGAGCAGTTCTTC. Amino acids: CASTPSPASTNNEQFF.

This clonotype was counted between two and nine times. This rearrangement joins TRBV7-9 to TRBJ1-4; D is ambiguous. CDR3 length: 13 residues. V lost 8 bases and J lost 0, with 7 bases in between. In germline, CDR1 is SEHNR, CDR2 FQNEAQ (reference sequence). CDR3 in DNA: TGTGCCAGCGAGGATACAACTAATGAAAAACTGTTTTTT. Residues: CASEDTTNEKLFF.

This clonotype was detected ten times or more. V is TRBV10-3 and J is TRBJ1-1, with D perhaps matching TRBD1 (6 bases). Germline V CDR1 and CDR2: ENHRY, SYGVKD. With 4 bases removed from V and 3 bases from J, the gap between germline ends came to 12 bases. The CDR3 extends over 14 amino acids. CDR3 nucleotide sequence: TGTGCCATCAGTGCGGCAGGGGAGGACACTGAAGCTTTCTTT. Protein product: CAISAAGEDTEAFF.

In this sample, this clonotype turned up many times. The chain links TRBV29-1 to TRBJ2-3; 8 bases are shared with TRBD1. Germline CDR1 and CDR2: SQVTM and ANQGSEA. This CDR3 is built from 15 residues. After removal of 4 bases from V and 0 bases from J, the junction contained 6 bases not matched to a gene. The CDR3: CSVGGTGLSTDTQYF. The CDR3 nucleotides read TGCAGCGTTGGTGGGACAGGACTGAGCACAGATACGCAGTATTTT.

Judged by abundance, this clonotype is medium-sized (0.01 to 0.1%). CDR3 protein: CASSQPAPRGLEAFF. CDR3 in DNA: TGTGCCAGCAGCCAACCGGCCCCTCGGGGTCTTGAAGCTTTCTTT. V usage is TRBV28 and J usage is TRBJ1-1; D unresolved. This CDR3 has 15 residues. The germline CDR1 and CDR2 sequences are MDHEN and SYDVKM. V lost 6 bases to trimming and J lost 7 bases, with 21 bases between them.

Ten or more counts support this clonotype. V is TRBV12-3 or TRBV12-4 and J is TRBJ1-1, with D uncertain. V was cut by 2 bases and J by 1 base, with 8 bases left in between. The CDR3 consists of 14 residues. CDR3 in amino acids: CASSLNQANTEAFF. Written as DNA, the CDR3 is TGTGCCAGCAGTTTAAATCAAGCGAACACTGAAGCTTTCTTT.

This clonotype was observed a few times. This chain uses TRBV28 with TRBJ2-1; TRBD2 is a possible D gene (6 bases). V lost 6 bases, J lost 0 bases, and 18 bases lay in between. Germline-derived CDR1 and CDR2 are MDHEN and SYDVKM. The CDR3 runs 17 residues. CDR3 loop: CASRRETSSSSYNEQFF. Here the CDR3 DNA reads TGTGCCAGCAGGAGAGAAACTAGCTCGAGCTCCTACAATGAGCAGTTCTTC. Based on the CDR3 plus reference TRBV28 and TRBJ2-1, the full variable domain is DVKVTQSSRYLVKRTGEKVFLECVQDMDHENMFWYRQDPGLGLRLIYFSYDVKMKEKGDIPEGYSVSREKKERFSLILESASTNQTSMYLCASRRETSSSSYNEQFFGPGTRLTVL.

This sequence joins TRBV9 and TRBJ2-3; D possibly corresponds to TRBD1 (6 bases). Germline lookup yields CDR1 SGDLS and CDR2 YYNGEE. V lost 1 base, J lost 3 bases, and 15 bases lay in between. This CDR3 is 16 amino acids long. CDR3 DNA: TGTGCCAGCAGCGTATCTCAGGGGCGCATGACAGATACGCAGTATTTT. Translated, it gives CASSVSQGRMTDTQYF. The full variable domain, its missing parts supplied by reference TRBV9 and TRBJ2-3, is DSGVTQTPKHLITATGQRVTLRCSPRSGDLSVYWYQQSLDQGLQFLIQYYNGEERAKGNILERFSAQQFPDLHSELNLSSLELGDSALYFCASSVSQGRMTDTQYFGPGTRLTVL.

A remark on this clonotype: Just one base apart from a much larger clone, this may be a read error. This CDR3 fails to terminate in the conserved phenylalanine or tryptophan, so it likely reflects a read error. J is TRBJ2-4 and V is TRBV5-1; the D gene is possibly TRBD2 (6 bases). The germline gives CDR1 SGHRS, CDR2 YFSETQ. Trimming shortened V by 0 bases and J by 0 bases, and 13 bases separated the two germline ends. CDR3 length equals 17 residues. The CDR3 reads CASSLEGGPLAKNIQYL. CDR3 DNA sequence: TGCGCCAGCAGCTTGGAGGGAGGCCCATTAGCCAAAAACATTCAGTACTTA.